This T cell receptor (beta chain) was captured in a study of cytomegalovirus exposure and HLA in healthy donors. Comment on this clone: Other DNA sequences within the sample encode an identical CDR3.

PCR employed 60 Vbeta and 13 Jbeta primers. Authors' data handling: An analysis that came later counted roughly 87 million unique TCR beta chains, approximately 12 million shared. The protocol was immunoSEQ multiplex PCR, while the TCRdb copy is restricted to in-frame clones and leaves out a portion. V and J calls and clone size are copied from that table; D and trimming were computed from the DNA. The data show roughly 130,000 clones, around four fifths seen once. With V trimmed by 2 bases and J by 3 bases, 17 bases remained unmatched. The CDR3 runs to 20 residues. Germline-derived CDR1 and CDR2 are SGHTA and FQGTGA.

The TCR comes from a male donor in good health and CMV-seropositive. The chain joins TRBV7-3 to TRBJ2-5, with 11 bases that match TRBD2. Sample: PBMCs. CDR3 region: CASSLRGGFTSGSRKETQYF. Here the CDR3 DNA reads TGTGCCAGCAGCTTACGGGGGGGATTTACTAGCGGGAGCCGAAAAGAGACCCAGTACTTC.